This entry describes one T cell receptor (beta chain). Its matching antigen is unknown. The data are from a study of CD8 T cells in Susac syndrome. Findings and caveats of the study: The study recognized that its TCR sequencing and HLA analysis covered a relatively small number of individuals.

The RNA, about 0.45 to 1 ug, was put through reverse transcription using random hexamers. TCRdb itself ran the immunoSEQ multiplex PCR reads through MiXCR, one entry per CDR3 protein. This table has around 50,000 distinct CDR3 sequences, 90% to 95% appearing once. Looked up from germline, CDR1 is DFQATT and CDR2 is SNEGSKA (reference sequence). Trimming cost V 3 bases and J 3 bases; bases outside gene matches: 4. This CDR3 has 14 amino acids. Sequencing of TCR beta was performed on blood CD8+ T cells and on blood CD4+ T cells. Sequenced sample: CD8+ T cells from PBMCs. The V and J genes are TRBV20-1 and TRBJ2-2; 7 nucleotides align to TRBD1. The sequence came from a human donor in good health. In DNA form, the CDR3 reads TGCAGTGCTAGGATGGGACAGTACACCGGGGAGCTGTTTTTT. This translates into CSARMGQYTGELFF.